The 27 T cell receptor beta chains reported below all come from one sample, sequenced in a study of CD8 T cells in ankylosing spondylitis. Points from the study as a whole: It appeared that ankylosing spondylitis blood was characterized by a TCR beta motif of fewer than 10 highly homologous variants.

No antigen is known for these receptors. TCRdb independently ran MiXCR on the 5' RACE reads; one entry per CDR3 protein. Seen here are fewer than 400,000 distinct CDR3 sequences, 7.5% to 9% observed once, and the top ten hold about 14%. The source material was blood, either unsorted or a sorted T cell fraction (not recorded which). These receptors all stem from a male donor with ankylosing spondylitis.

This clonotype came up many times. V usage is TRBV20-1 and J usage is TRBJ1-2, with TRBD1 as a possible D gene (6 bases). Trimming removed 6 bases at V and 5 bases at J, with 22 bases between. CDR3 length equals 15 residues. Per germline, CDR1 DFQATT and CDR2 SNEGSKA (reference sequence). CDR3 nucleotide sequence: TGCAGTGCGAGCCCTGACAGGCCAAGAAGTTATGGCTACACCTTC. This gives the protein CSASPDRPRSYGYTF.

The table lists this clonotype with many counts. The J gene is TRBJ2-7, the V gene TRBV20-1; 9 bases map to TRBD2. The CDR3 loop spans 16 amino acids. Per the germline V gene, CDR1 is DFQATT and CDR2 is SNEGSKA (reference sequence). V lost 0 bases and J lost 2; bases outside the gene matches: 8. CDR3 region: CSARDSQAGGPYEQYF. CDR3 nucleotide sequence: TGCAGTGCTAGAGACAGTCAAGCGGGAGGCCCCTACGAGCAGTACTTC.

This rearrangement joins TRBV6-1 to TRBJ2-5; 11 bases match TRBD2. With V trimmed by 8 bases and J by 4 bases, 3 bases remained unmatched. The germline V gene has CDR1 MNHNS and CDR2 SASEGT. The CDR3 sequence is 13 residues long. This CDR3 is CASLAGGSETQYF. The CDR3 nucleotides are TGTGCCAGCCTAGCGGGAGGCTCAGAGACCCAGTACTTC.

This clonotype was counted many times. The chain links TRBV6-1 to TRBJ2-2, with 8 bases matching TRBD1. Germline V CDR1 and CDR2: MNHNS, SASEGT. Unmatched junction bases numbered 2, after V lost 3 bases and J lost 5 bases. The CDR3 covers 14 residues. In DNA, the CDR3 is TGTGCCAGCAGTGAGCGGACAGGGACCGGGGAGCTGTTTTTT. Translated, it gives CASSERTGTGELFF.

The gene calls are TRBV15 and TRBJ1-6; TRBD1 is a possible D gene (5 bases). The length of the CDR3 is 16 residues. CDR1 and CDR2 (germline): LNHNV, YYDKDF (reference sequence). With 3 bases removed from V and 9 bases from J, the gap between germline ends came to 18 bases. CDR3 in DNA: TGTGCCACCAGCAGGGACCTAAACCTCAGGGCTTCACCCCTCCACTTT. Protein: CATSRDLNLRASPLHF. The full variable domain, rest sourced from reference TRBV15 and TRBJ1-6, is DAMVIQNPRYQVTQFGKPVTLSCSQTLNHNVMYWYQQKSSQAPKLLFHYYDKDFNNEADTPDNFQSRRPNTSFCFLDIRSPGLGDTAMYLCATSRDLNLRASPLHFGNGTRLTVT.

This clonotype was observed at least ten times. This chain links TRBV7-2 with TRBJ2-3; TRBD2 might be the D (6 bases). Germline V gene data show CDR1 as SGHTA and CDR2 as FQGNSA. The length of the CDR3 is 15 residues. Deletions cut 0 bases from V and 5 bases from J, with 12 bases between. The CDR3, as DNA: TGTGCCAGCAGCTTAGCGGGGGGAAATGTAGATACGCAGTATTTT. This encodes CASSLAGGNVDTQYF.

This clonotype was seen only a few times. The genes are TRBV7-2 and TRBJ2-3, with 8 bases fitting TRBD2. The ends lost 3 bases at V and 0 bases at J; junction bases unmatched: 5. The CDR3 length is 16 residues. Looked up from germline, CDR1 is SGHTA and CDR2 is FQGNSA. CDR3 protein: CASSLGGLGSTDTQYF. CDR3 nucleotides: TGTGCCAGCAGCTTGGGGGGACTAGGGAGCACAGATACGCAGTATTTT.

The genes are TRBV6-1 and TRBJ1-4, with TRBD1 matching over 8 bases. Germline lookup yields CDR1 MNHNS and CDR2 SASEGT. This CDR3 has 18 amino acids. With 7 bases clipped from V and 0 bases from J, the junction kept 13 bases outside the gene matches. In DNA, the CDR3 is TGTGCCAGCAATCCCCGAGGGGGACAGGCTGCAACTAATGAAAAACTGTTTTTT. Protein product: CASNPRGGQAATNEKLFF.

In this sample, this clonotype turned up a few times. The chain carries TRBV18 and TRBJ1-4; the D gene is possibly TRBD1 (6 bases). This CDR3 contains 16 residues. V lost 4 bases and J lost 0, with 12 bases in between. Germline assignment: CDR1 KGHSH and CDR2 LQKENI. The CDR3 reads CASSLPGQTTNEKLFF. For the CDR3, the DNA is TGTGCCAGCTCACTGCCCGGACAGACAACTAATGAAAAACTGTTTTTT.

This clonotype was picked up many times. The chain joins TRBV27 to TRBJ1-2, with D possibly matching TRBD1 (6 bases). Germline V CDR1 and CDR2: MNHEY, SMNVEV (reference sequence). This CDR3 comprises 18 residues. V was shortened by 0 bases and J by 8 bases, with 25 bases between the two germline ends. The chain's CDR3 is CASSLSLQTGRWGKGYTF. The CDR3 nucleotides are TGTGCCAGCAGTTTATCCCTCCAGACAGGCCGCTGGGGGAAAGGCTACACCTTC.

Concerning this clonotype itself: A much larger clone lies a single base off, so this may be a read error. This chain connects TRBV20-1 to TRBJ2-1; 10 bases align to TRBD2. Germline assignment: CDR1 DFQATT and CDR2 SNEGSKA (reference sequence). The CDR3 totals 16 residues. The trim removed 0 bases at V and 12 bases at J, leaving 14 bases unmatched. The CDR3 spells CSARDYLLAGVSGQFF. Written as DNA, the CDR3 is TGCAGTGCTAGAGATTATCTCCTAGCGGGAGTGAGTGGGCAGTTCTTC.

This clonotype was seen repeatedly, ten times or more. The DNA of the CDR3 is TGTGCCAGCCACCAGGGGGCTTATAATTCACCCCTCCACTTT. It yields the protein CASHQGAYNSPLHF. The chain uses TRBV12-3 or TRBV12-4 and TRBJ1-6, with 8 positions matching TRBD1. CDR3 length equals 14 residues. Losses at the gene ends were 8 bases for V and 4 bases for J; bases not matched to a gene: 4.

There are many counts of this clonotype. This chain connects TRBV5-5 to TRBJ2-1; 10 nucleotides align to TRBD2. V trimming: 0 bases; J trimming: 5 bases; junction bases outside the gene matches: 11. The germline gives CDR1 SGHKS, CDR2 YYEKEE (reference sequence). This CDR3 spans 18 amino acids. The CDR3 nucleotides read TGTGCCAGCAGCTTGGCGGTGGGGGGGACTAGCGTGAACAATGAGCAGTTCTTC. Translated, it gives CASSLAVGGTSVNNEQFF. Combining the CDR3 with reference TRBV5-5 and TRBJ2-1 gives the whole variable domain DAGVTQSPTHLIKTRGQQVTLRCSPISGHKSVSWYQQVLGQGPQFIFQYYEKEERGRGNFPDRFSARQFPNYSSELNVNALLLGDSALYLCASSLAVGGTSVNNEQFFGPGTRLTVL.

The table lists this clonotype with a few counts. The chain is built from TRBV5-1 and TRBJ2-7; maybe TRBD2 (7 bases). CDR1 is SGHRS and CDR2 is YFSETQ in the germline V gene. V was trimmed by 0 bases and J by 3 bases, leaving 13 bases between them. The CDR3 is made up of 15 amino acids. The CDR3 sequence: CASSLAAGADYEQYF. CDR3 coding DNA: TGCGCCAGCAGCTTGGCCGCGGGGGCGGACTACGAGCAGTACTTC.

This clonotype has at least ten counts. The chain employs TRBV10-3 and TRBJ2-3, with TRBD2 identical over 7 bases. With V trimmed by 9 bases and J by 0 bases, 6 bases remained unmatched. The CDR3 loop spans 14 amino acids. Germline V gene data show CDR1 as ENHRY and CDR2 as SYGVKD. In DNA, the CDR3 is TGTGCCATTAAGCGGGAAACTAGCACAGATACGCAGTATTTT. Protein sequence: CAIKRETSTDTQYF.

The rearrangement links TRBV11-2 to TRBJ1-2, with 12 bases identical to TRBD1. Germline V gene data show CDR1 as SGHAT and CDR2 as FQNNGV. With V trimmed by 2 bases and J by 7 bases, 11 bases remained unmatched. The length of the CDR3 is 17 residues. The chain's CDR3 is CASSLKGAGTGGTGYTF. The CDR3 DNA is TGTGCCAGCAGCTTAAAGGGGGCCGGGACAGGGGGCACTGGCTACACCTTC. Combining the CDR3 with reference TRBV11-2 and TRBJ1-2 gives the whole variable domain EAGVAQSPRYKIIEKRQSVAFWCNPISGHATLYWYQQILGQGPKLLIQFQNNGVVDDSQLPKDRFSAERLKGVDSTLKIQPAKLEDSAVYLCASSLKGAGTGGTGYTFGSGTRLTVV.

This chain links TRBV29-1 with TRBJ2-7; 8 nucleotides agree with TRBD1. The CDR3 has 14 residues. CDR1 is SQVTM and CDR2 is ANQGSEA in the germline V gene. J gave up 5 bases and V 3 bases, and 9 bases lay outside the gene matches. This CDR3 reads CSVDNGQGLHEQYF. The CDR3 nucleotides are TGCAGCGTTGATAACGGACAGGGTCTCCACGAGCAGTACTTC.

The rearrangement joins TRBV7-2 to TRBJ2-7; D gene ambiguous. V was trimmed by 5 bases and J by 3 bases, leaving 17 bases between them. Germline lookup yields CDR1 SGHTA and CDR2 FQGNSA. This CDR3 is 15 amino acids long. The DNA for the CDR3 is TGTGCCAGCAGCCTAGTCCCTAATCGAGGCTACGAGCAGTACTTC. Amino acid sequence: CASSLVPNRGYEQYF.

The J gene is TRBJ2-2, the V gene TRBV20-1, with D unclear. CDR1 DFQATT and CDR2 SNEGSKA come from the germline V gene (reference sequence). The ends were cut back, 1 base at V and 5 bases at J, with 8 bases in the middle. The CDR3 extends over 13 amino acids. CDR3 DNA: TGCAGTGCTAGAGTCCAGCTGACCGGGGAGCTGTTTTTT. This sequence encodes CSARVQLTGELFF.

This clonotype was counted only a few times. The chain is built from TRBV10-3 and TRBJ2-1; 9 bases map to TRBD2. The germline V gene has CDR1 ENHRY and CDR2 SYGVKD. Trimming cost V 6 bases and J 5 bases; bases outside gene matches: 5. The CDR3 covers 14 residues. This CDR3 is CAIRVAGVNNEQFF. The CDR3 nucleotides read TGTGCCATCAGGGTAGCGGGAGTGAACAATGAGCAGTTCTTC.

This clonotype was detected many times. V gene TRBV7-2 combines with J gene TRBJ2-1; the match to TRBD2 covers 7 bases. The J segment lost 4 bases and the V segment lost 1 base, leaving 1 base of the junction unmatched. The CDR3 covers 14 residues. Germline V gene data show CDR1 as SGHTA and CDR2 as FQGNSA. The CDR3 loop reads CASSLDSGYNEQFF. CDR3 bases: TGTGCCAGCAGCTTAGATAGCGGGTACAATGAGCAGTTCTTC.

This clonotype was seen ten or more times. The chain is built from TRBV7-9 and TRBJ2-2, with D possibly TRBD2 on 6 matching bases. With 5 bases removed from V and 6 bases from J, the gap between germline ends came to 13 bases. Germline V CDR1 and CDR2: SEHNR, FQNEAQ (reference sequence). The CDR3 has 14 residues. CDR3 nucleotides: TGTGCCAGCAGCCCGGGACTGGGTGCCGGGGAGCTGTTTTTT. Its protein product is CASSPGLGAGELFF.

Only a few counts were recorded for this clonotype. The chain joins TRBV5-1 to TRBJ2-7; 7 nucleotides agree with TRBD1. Germline trimming cut 3 bases from V and 5 bases from J; bases unmatched to any gene: 2. The CDR3 totals 12 residues. Per germline, CDR1 SGHRS and CDR2 YFSETQ. The CDR3 DNA follows: TGCGCCAGCAGCTCAGACAGGGACGAGCAGTACTTC. Amino acid sequence: CASSSDRDEQYF.

The genes are TRBV12-3 or TRBV12-4 and TRBJ2-1; 9 bases are shared with TRBD1. J lost 7 bases, V lost 4 bases, and 8 bases had no gene match. This CDR3 contains 15 residues. The CDR3 DNA sequence: TGTGCCAGCAGTTCAGGACAGGGGCAGGGTAATGAGCAGTTCTTC. Translating it yields CASSSGQGQGNEQFF.

This rearrangement joins TRBV4-1 to TRBJ2-7, with D perhaps TRBD2 (6 bases). The CDR3 consists of 15 residues. Germline values: CDR1 MGHRA, CDR2 YSYEKL. With 1 base removed from V and 3 bases from J, the gap between germline ends came to 13 bases. CDR3 loop: CASSQGRELIYEQYF. The DNA for the CDR3 is TGCGCCAGCAGCCAAGGACGGGAGTTGATCTACGAGCAGTACTTC.

In this sample, this clonotype turned up a few times. The chain couples TRBV11-2 to TRBJ1-5, with D uncertain. CDR1 SGHAT and CDR2 FQNNGV come from the germline V gene. This CDR3 contains 13 residues. Trimming took off 4 bases at V and 4 bases at J, with 8 bases between the two ends. The CDR3 DNA reads as TGTGCCAGCAGCTACAGCGATAATCAGCCCCAGCATTTT. The encoded protein is CASSYSDNQPQHF.

This sequence joins TRBV7-8 and TRBJ2-1, with D maybe TRBD2 (7 bases). In germline, CDR1 is SGHVS, CDR2 FQNEAQ. Trimming pared 2 bases from V and 9 bases from J, leaving 20 bases between. CDR3 length equals 16 residues. DNA for the CDR3: TGTGCCAGCAGCTTAAGTGGGGGCGGGGGCTACTTTGAGCAGTTCTTC. Translated: CASSLSGGGGYFEQFF.